The rows below give T cell receptor beta chains drawn from one sample of a study of blood T cell repertoires in COVID-19. The assay was immunoSEQ multiplex PCR, and TCRdb's table has in-frame clones only and misses some. The table lists around 310,000 clones, around nine tenths of them singletons. Sequencing was carried out using peripheral blood. The source is a woman aged 55-70 years with acute or convalescent COVID-19. Both conserved end residues are part of each CDR3.

V gene	J gene	CDR3 protein
TRBV28	TRBJ1-5	CASSPTLRGSNQPQHF
TRBV2	TRBJ2-2	CASSEGRVAGGAGELFF
TRBV7-3	TRBJ1-2	CASSSYPGKEDSGYTF
TRBV28	TRBJ1-1	CASSLGGGYTEAFF
TRBV5-1	TRBJ1-5	CASSPEGPGVLNQPQHF
TRBV6-4	TRBJ1-2	CASSEDWTAQVNYGYTF
TRBV4-3	TRBJ1-4	CASSQATGNEKLFF
TRBV19	TRBJ2-5	CASSPGTMVETQYF
TRBV4-1	TRBJ1-1	CASSSTRTRGDTEAFF
TRBV5-1	TRBJ1-4	CASSPVGGPEEKLFF
TRBV28	TRBJ2-7	CASSLLAGGLSTSSYEQYF
TRBV24-1	TRBJ2-2	CATSAPGNTGELFF
TRBV4-3	TRBJ1-3	CASSQETGNTIYF
TRBV5-1	TRBJ1-1	CASSLNGQTEAFF
TRBV21-1	TRBJ2-7	CASSLEQYF
TRBV19	TRBJ1-5	CASNAAGGGQPQHF
TRBV5-1	TRBJ1-2	CASSLNLQGYGYTF
TRBV5-5	TRBJ1-1	CASSLAENTEAFF
TRBV7-9	TRBJ1-2	CASSPGTGGVRYYTF